This T cell receptor beta chain was retrieved from a study of cytomegalovirus exposure and HLA in healthy donors. V dropped 0 bases and J dropped 4 bases, with 9 bases sitting between them. Looked up from germline, CDR1 is SGDLS and CDR2 is YYNGEE. The CDR3 loop spans 14 amino acids. This PCR relied on a set of 60 Vbeta primers and 13 Jbeta primers. The table came from immunoSEQ multiplex PCR; TCRdb's copy has only in-frame clones and leaves some out. The sample has fewer than 200,000 clones; 68% are singletons. This chain links TRBV9 with TRBJ2-3, with D hard to call. Sequenced material: PBMCs. This sequence originates from a man in his forties or fifties in good health and CMV-seronegative. CDR3 sequence reads: CASSVGPTPDTQYF. The DNA for the CDR3 is TGTGCCAGCAGCGTAGGCCCTACCCCAGATACGCAGTATTTT. Full variable domain (rest looked up from reference TRBV9 and TRBJ2-3): DSGVTQTPKHLITATGQRVTLRCSPRSGDLSVYWYQQSLDQGLQFLIQYYNGEERAKGNILERFSAQQFPDLHSELNLSSLELGDSALYFCASSVGPTPDTQYFGPGTRLTVL.